Shown below are 12 T cell receptor beta chains from a single sample sequenced in a study of blood T cell repertoires in COVID-19 (dated by TCRdb to between 2020 and 2021). The library was generated by the immunoSEQ multiplex PCR assay. Sourced from immuneACCESS, this table was stored by TCRdb with only in-frame sequences that have V and J called. A share of the clones is absent; for the studies checked, an unresolved V gene accounts for under half, and the remainder has no known explanation. The sample contains about 250,000 clones, about 84% of them found a single time. The ten largest clonotypes hold 5% to 7% of the sample. The specimen sequenced was peripheral blood. The receptors were gathered from an elderly woman with COVID-19, enrolled during active disease.

This sequence joins TRBV12-3 or TRBV12-4 and TRBJ2-7; D possibly corresponds to TRBD2 (6 bases). Trimming took off 5 bases at V and 6 bases at J, with 8 bases between the two ends. The CDR3 is 11 amino acids. The CDR3 DNA reads as TGTGCCAGCAGTCTGGGGGGCGAGCAGTACTTC. The encoded protein is CASSLGGEQYF.

The chain combines TRBV4-3 with TRBJ2-5, with TRBD2 matching 9 bases. CDR3 length: 17 residues. Germline V gene sequence: CDR1 LGHNA, CDR2 YSLEER. Unmatched junction bases numbered 8, after V lost 1 base and J lost 2 bases. The CDR3 DNA is TGCGCCAGCAGCCAAGTCCGTGCGGGGGGGATACAAGAGACCCAGTACTTC. Protein product: CASSQVRAGGIQETQYF.

The chain combines TRBV18 with TRBJ1-5; D is undetermined. The CDR3 loop spans 16 amino acids. V was trimmed by 0 bases and J by 3 bases, leaving 12 bases between them. The germline CDR1 and CDR2 sequences are KGHSH and LQKENI. This CDR3 is CASSPPPDGVNQPQHF. The CDR3 bases are TGTGCCAGCTCACCACCCCCTGACGGAGTCAATCAGCCCCAGCATTTT.

The chain employs TRBV11-3 and TRBJ1-2, with D unclear. This CDR3 contains 14 residues. Trimming left V 1 base short and J 3 bases short, with 9 bases between. The germline V gene encodes CDR1 SGHNT and CDR2 YENEEA. The CDR3 nucleotides read TGTGCCAGCAGCTTAGCCCGCGGGGACTATGGCTACACCTTC. Protein sequence: CASSLARGDYGYTF.

V usage is TRBV10-1 and J usage is TRBJ1-1; no clear D gene. The germline V gene encodes CDR1 WNHNN and CDR2 SYGVQD (reference sequence). V shed 3 bases and J shed 3 bases, with 17 bases lying between them. The CDR3 runs 16 residues. In nucleotides, the CDR3 is TGCGCCAGCAGTGACAGGCTTGAGGGCACCCACACTGAAGCTTTCTTT. It yields the protein CASSDRLEGTHTEAFF.

The J gene is TRBJ1-1, the V gene TRBV27, with D hard to call. The CDR3 has 13 amino acids. Trimming shortened V by 2 bases and J by 0 bases, and 4 bases separated the two germline ends. Per the germline V gene, CDR1 is MNHEY and CDR2 is SMNVEV (reference sequence). The DNA for the CDR3 is TGTGCCAGCAGTTTACAGGTGAACACTGAAGCTTTCTTT. Encoded protein: CASSLQVNTEAFF.

This clone showed up just once. V is TRBV7-6 and J is TRBJ2-1; D unclear. V was pared by 5 bases and J by 3 bases, with 11 bases between. The length of the CDR3 is 14 residues. CDR1 and CDR2 from the germline V gene are SGHVS and FNYEAQ. CDR3 loop: CASSPLEVYNEQFF. The CDR3 DNA reads as TGTGCCAGCAGCCCTCTAGAAGTCTACAATGAGCAGTTCTTC. Complete variable domain (other parts from reference TRBV7-6 and TRBJ2-1): GAGVSQSPRYKVTKRGQDVALRCDPISGHVSLYWYRQALGQGPEFLTYFNYEAQQDKSGLPNDRFSAERPEGSISTLTIQRTEQRDSAMYRCASSPLEVYNEQFFGPGTRLTVL.

The chain has TRBV23-1 and TRBJ2-7, with D possibly matching TRBD1 (5 bases). TRBV23-1 is assigned to the ORF class and has an uncertain function. This CDR3 comprises 16 residues. Trimming shortened V by 2 bases and J by 2 bases, and 16 bases separated the two germline ends. The CDR3 DNA reads TGCGCCAGCAGTCAACCATTTATCCCAGGGACCTACGAGCAGTACTTC. It codes for CASSQPFIPGTYEQYF.

The V call is TRBV6-5, the J call TRBJ2-7; TRBD2 aligns across 14 bases. Germline V CDR1 and CDR2: MNHEY, SVGAGI. CDR3 length: 15 residues. Unmatched junction bases numbered 6, after V lost 6 bases and J lost 5 bases. CDR3 sequence reads: CASRSGLAGVNEQYV. CDR3 sequence (DNA): TGTGCCAGCAGATCGGGACTAGCGGGGGTTAACGAGCAGTACGTC.

This clone was seen a single time. V gene TRBV7-2 combines with J gene TRBJ2-3, with D possibly matching TRBD1 (6 bases). The germline V gene has CDR1 SGHTA and CDR2 FQGNSA. V was shortened by 6 bases and J by 1 base, with 17 bases between the two germline ends. CDR3 length: 16 residues. The DNA of the CDR3 is TGTGCCAGCAGGCCGGGACACCAGTTAGGCACAGATACGCAGTATTTT. Its translation is CASRPGHQLGTDTQYF.

The chain recombines TRBV3-1 (or the pseudogene TRBV3-2) with TRBJ1-6; weak D call: TRBD1 (5 bases). V gave up 2 bases and J gave up 6 bases, with 8 bases separating them. The CDR3 spans 14 residues. Germline lookup yields CDR1 LGHDT and CDR2 YNNKEL (reference sequence). As DNA, the CDR3 is TGTGCCAGCAGCCAACAGGGACTTAATTCACCCCTCCACTTT. This translates into CASSQQGLNSPLHF.

This clone came up a few times. This sequence joins TRBV6-5 and TRBJ1-1; 8 bases match TRBD1. Germline V gene sequence: CDR1 MNHEY, CDR2 SVGAGI. There are 14 residues in the CDR3. V lost 8 bases to trimming and J lost 4 bases; unmatched junction nucleotides: 9. In nucleotides, the CDR3 is TGTGCCAGCGATTCTACAGGGGGGATCACTGAAGCTTTCTTT. This gives the protein CASDSTGGITEAFF.